Shown below are 24 T cell receptor beta chains from a single sample sequenced in a study of blood T cell repertoires in COVID-19. TCRdb's copy holds only in-frame clones and misses some; the assay was immunoSEQ multiplex PCR. The sample records 70,000 to 75,000 clones, 90% being singletons. Sequencing was carried out using peripheral blood. These receptor sequences come from a woman aged 18-29 years with acute or convalescent COVID-19.

The rearrangement links TRBV2 to TRBJ2-5, with D possibly TRBD1 on 6 matching bases. The germline V and J ends were trimmed by 5 bases and 2 bases, with 9 bases remaining between them. Germline CDR1 SNHLY, CDR2 FYNNEI. The CDR3 totals 13 residues. The CDR3 protein is CASSSDRQETQYF. Here the CDR3 DNA reads TGTGCCAGCAGTTCCGACAGGCAAGAGACCCAGTACTTC.

V and J are TRBV2 and TRBJ1-2; unclear D gene. This CDR3 spans 13 amino acids. Trimming removed 5 bases at V and 2 bases at J, with 9 bases between. Germline CDR1 SNHLY, CDR2 FYNNEI. The CDR3 nucleotides read TGTGCCAGCAGTACAGTGCCCAACTATGGCTACACCTTC. Amino acid sequence: CASSTVPNYGYTF.

The CDR3 DNA reads TGTGCCAGCAAACCTCTGTGGGGGGATTCACCCCTCCACTTT. Its translation is CASKPLWGDSPLHF. The genes are TRBV27 and TRBJ1-6, with TRBD1 as a possible D gene (5 bases). There are 14 residues in the CDR3. CDR1 is MNHEY and CDR2 is SMNVEV in the germline V gene (reference sequence). V was clipped by 7 bases and J by 8 bases, with 15 bases between them.

The chain uses TRBV5-1 and TRBJ1-2; TRBD1 agrees at 7 bases. The trim removed 0 bases at V and 4 bases at J, leaving 6 bases unmatched. This CDR3 region has 15 residues. Germline CDR1 SGHRS, CDR2 YFSETQ. CDR3: CASSLDPGTAYGYTF. CDR3 coding DNA: TGCGCCAGCAGCTTGGACCCCGGGACAGCCTATGGCTACACCTTC. Looking up the rest from reference TRBV5-1 and TRBJ1-2 gives the full variable domain: KAGVTQTPRYLIKTRGQQVTLSCSPISGHRSVSWYQQTPGQGLQFLFEYFSETQRNKGNFPGRFSGRQFSNSRSEMNVSTLELGDSALYLCASSLDPGTAYGYTFGSGTRLTVV.

The chain uses TRBV12-3 or TRBV12-4 and TRBJ2-7; D is ambiguous. The CDR3 is 13 amino acids. V was cut by 3 bases and J by 2 bases, with 8 bases left in between. The CDR3 here is CASSFGQTYEQYF. The DNA for the CDR3 is TGTGCCAGCAGTTTTGGGCAGACCTACGAGCAGTACTTC.

The chain recombines TRBV7-9 with TRBJ1-4; 8 nucleotides line up with TRBD1. Trimming took 5 bases from V and 5 from J; bases not matched to a gene: 4. Germline V gene sequence: CDR1 SEHNR, CDR2 FQNEAQ (reference sequence). The CDR3 length is 14 residues. The CDR3 is CASSKGQGNEKLFF. The CDR3 nucleotides read TGTGCCAGCAGCAAAGGACAGGGAAATGAAAAACTGTTTTTT. The entire variable domain, with the rest obtained from reference TRBV7-9 and TRBJ1-4, is as follows: DTGVSQNPRHKITKRGQNVTFRCDPISEHNRLYWYRQTLGQGPEFLTYFQNEAQLEKSRLLSDRFSAERPKGSFSTLEIQRTEQGDSAMYLCASSKGQGNEKLFFGSGTQLSVL.

The chain combines TRBV5-8 with TRBJ1-2; no firm D call. The CDR3 sequence is 12 residues long. Germline CDR1 SGHTS, CDR2 YDEGEE. The V end was cut by 3 bases, the J end by 8 bases, with 11 bases between. The CDR3 loop is CASSWRTGGYTF. DNA of the CDR3: TGTGCCAGCAGCTGGAGGACTGGGGGCTACACCTTC. The full variable domain, its missing parts supplied by reference TRBV5-8 and TRBJ1-2, is EAGVTQSPTHLIKTRGQQATLRCSPISGHTSVYWYQQALGLGLQFLLWYDEGEERNRGNFPPRFSGRQFPNYSSELNVNALELEDSALYLCASSWRTGGYTFGSGTRLTVV.

The chain carries TRBV19 and TRBJ1-2; possible D gene TRBD1, 6 bases. V lost 6 bases, J lost 3 bases, and 11 bases lay in between. This CDR3 is 13 amino acids long. Germline loops: CDR1 LNHDA, CDR2 SQIVND (reference sequence). The CDR3 reads CASSTGYHYGYTF. The CDR3 DNA is TGTGCCAGTAGCACAGGGTACCACTATGGCTACACCTTC.

V usage is TRBV28 and J usage is TRBJ2-1, with D possibly TRBD1 on 5 matching bases. The CDR3 is 16 residues long. V was trimmed by 8 bases and J by 0 bases, leaving 17 bases between them. Per germline, CDR1 MDHEN and CDR2 SYDVKM. The CDR3 DNA sequence: TGTGCCAGCGAACCATCCGCAGGGCGCTCCTACAATGAGCAGTTCTTC. It yields the protein CASEPSAGRSYNEQFF.

The chain carries TRBV19 and TRBJ2-7, with D unclear. V was trimmed by 6 bases and J by 2 bases, leaving 5 bases between them. Germline values: CDR1 LNHDA, CDR2 SQIVND (reference sequence). The CDR3 spans 11 residues. The CDR3 DNA sequence: TGTGCCAGTAGCCTAGCCTACGAGCAGTACTTC. This translates into CASSLAYEQYF.

This clone came up once. The gene calls are TRBV24-1 and TRBJ2-1, with D maybe TRBD1 (6 bases). The germline CDR1 and CDR2 sequences are KGHDR and SFDVKD. Trimming took 4 bases from V and 12 from J, leaving 12 bases between them. This CDR3 is 12 amino acids long. The CDR3 DNA is TGTGCCACCAGTGACCCAGGGGACCTGCAGTTCTTC. It specifies CATSDPGDLQFF.

The chain joins TRBV11-2 to TRBJ2-3, with TRBD2 matching 10 bases. V shed 5 bases, J shed 5 bases, and the junction held 10 bases outside the gene matches. Germline lookup yields CDR1 SGHAT and CDR2 FQNNGV. The CDR3 is 16 residues long. The CDR3 DNA is TGTGCCAGCAGCCTATCAGCGGGGGGGCTGGGAGATACGCAGTATTTT. Translated, it gives CASSLSAGGLGDTQYF.

This chain links TRBV29-1 with TRBJ1-2; D gene uncertain. V shed 3 bases and J shed 6 bases, with 11 bases lying between them. There are 12 residues in the CDR3. In germline, CDR1 is SQVTM, CDR2 ANQGSEA. The CDR3 reads CSVDVLGDGYTF. CDR3 in DNA: TGCAGCGTTGATGTTCTGGGAGATGGCTACACCTTC.

This clone was observed once. V usage is TRBV6-5 and J usage is TRBJ2-7, with 8 nucleotides matching TRBD1. Germline V gives CDR1 MNHEY, CDR2 SVGAGI. Trimming at V came to 5 bases and at J to 1 base, leaving 1 base not matched to a gene. The CDR3 totals 13 residues. In DNA form, the CDR3 reads TGTGCCAGCAGTAGGGACAGGTCCTACGAGCAGTACTTC. Residues: CASSRDRSYEQYF.

V usage is TRBV5-1 and J usage is TRBJ2-7; TRBD2 is a possible D gene (6 bases). Germline CDR1 reads SGHRS; CDR2 reads YFSETQ. The V and J ends lost 0 bases and 6 bases respectively, with 10 bases between them. This CDR3 is 13 amino acids long. The CDR3 DNA follows: TGCGCCAGCAGCTTGGGTCAGCGGGTCGAGCAGTACTTC. Translation gives CASSLGQRVEQYF.

The CDR3 DNA follows: TGTGCCAGCAGCCAGGGGAGGAACACTGAAGCTTTCTTT. This gives the protein CASSQGRNTEAFF. This sequence joins TRBV14 and TRBJ1-1, with D uncertain. CDR3 length: 13 amino acids. CDR1 and CDR2 (germline): SGHDN, FVKESK. Trimming cost V 3 bases and J 1 base, with 6 bases left between them.

V gene TRBV4-3 combines with J gene TRBJ2-5; D might be TRBD2 (6 bases). V was trimmed by 0 bases and J by 1 base, leaving 9 bases between them. The germline V gene has CDR1 LGHNA and CDR2 YSLEER. The CDR3 sequence is 15 residues long. The CDR3, as DNA: TGCGCCAGCAGCCAAGAGACCGGGAGCCAAGAGACCCAGTACTTC. The encoded protein is CASSQETGSQETQYF.

The V call is TRBV6-6, the J call TRBJ1-5; no clear D. The germline V gene has CDR1 MNHNY and CDR2 SVGAGI (reference sequence). The CDR3 has 16 residues. V gave up 3 bases and J gave up 0 bases, with 12 bases separating them. The CDR3 protein is CASSYVAGASNQPQHF. As DNA, the CDR3 is TGTGCCAGCAGTTATGTGGCAGGCGCTAGCAATCAGCCCCAGCATTTT.

This rearrangement joins TRBV11-2 to TRBJ1-3; 8 bases are shared with TRBD1. V was pared by 5 bases and J by 1 base, with 4 bases of the junction left unmatched. This CDR3 is 15 amino acids long. Germline V gene data show CDR1 as SGHAT and CDR2 as FQNNGV. The CDR3 sequence: CASSLRTGSGNTIYF. In nucleotides, the CDR3 is TGTGCCAGCAGCCTTAGGACAGGGTCTGGAAACACCATATATTTT.

This rearrangement joins TRBV20-1 to TRBJ2-3, with D perhaps TRBD2 (6 bases). This CDR3 contains 11 residues. V was pared by 3 bases and J by 6 bases, with 7 bases between. CDR1 and CDR2 (germline): DFQATT, SNEGSKA (reference sequence). In DNA form, the CDR3 reads TGCAGTGCTAGGACTAGGGATACGCAGTATTTT. Residues: CSARTRDTQYF.

The chain couples TRBV15 to TRBJ1-1; the D gene is possibly TRBD1 (6 bases). The V and J ends lost 7 bases and 0 bases respectively, with 12 bases between them. Germline CDR1 reads LNHNV; CDR2 reads YYDKDF (reference sequence). The CDR3 contains 14 residues. The DNA of the CDR3 is TGTGCCACCACACAGACAGGCATGAACACTGAAGCTTTCTTT. Amino acid sequence: CATTQTGMNTEAFF.

V gene TRBV28 combines with J gene TRBJ1-6; D possibly corresponds to TRBD1 (6 bases). Germline CDR1 reads MDHEN; CDR2 reads SYDVKM. The CDR3 has 16 amino acids. V was trimmed by 5 bases and J by 0 bases, leaving 11 bases between them. CDR3 coding DNA: TGTGCCAGCAGTATTGACAGGAGCTCCTATAATTCACCCCTCCACTTT. Translated: CASSIDRSSYNSPLHF. Variable domain in full (rest from reference TRBV28 and TRBJ1-6): DVKVTQSSRYLVKRTGEKVFLECVQDMDHENMFWYRQDPGLGLRLIYFSYDVKMKEKGDIPEGYSVSREKKERFSLILESASTNQTSMYLCASSIDRSSYNSPLHFGNGTRLTVT.

V gene TRBV7-9 combines with J gene TRBJ2-5; 7 bases align to TRBD2. The V gene end was trimmed by 0 bases and the J gene end by 5 bases; junction bases not matched to a gene: 6. Germline V lookup: CDR1 SEHNR, CDR2 FQNEAQ (reference sequence). CDR3 length: 15 amino acids. CDR3 loop: CASSLAGLGPETQYF. The CDR3, as DNA: TGTGCCAGCAGCTTAGCAGGACTAGGACCGGAGACCCAGTACTTC.

V usage is TRBV28 and J usage is TRBJ2-7; 9 bases map to TRBD1. The CDR3 is made up of 14 amino acids. The trim removed 6 bases at V and 5 bases at J, leaving 8 bases unmatched. Germline V lookup: CDR1 MDHEN, CDR2 SYDVKM. CDR3 nucleotide sequence: TGTGCCAGCAGCCCAGGGACAGGGCTTCACGAGCAGTACTTC. It is translated as CASSPGTGLHEQYF.